The 17 T cell receptor beta chains given below trace back to one sample, sequenced in a study of T cells in Graves' hyperthyroidism and ophthalmopathy. TCR beta CDR3 region amplification was performed from RNA transcripts. HTBI primers drove first-round RT-PCR of the TCR CDR3. TCRdb independently ran MiXCR on the multiplex PCR reads; one entry per CDR3 protein. In the table there are roughly 660,000 distinct CDR3 sequences, roughly 17% of which are singletons. Material for sequencing was blood. All receptors derive from a man between 50 and 59 years old with Graves' hyperthyroidism.

In this sample, this clonotype turned up many times. This rearrangement joins TRBV27 to TRBJ2-3, with TRBD1 matching over 7 bases. V was clipped by 6 bases and J by 1 base; unmatched bases: 7. The V gene's germline CDR1 is MNHEY and CDR2 SMNVEV (reference sequence). CDR3 length equals 15 residues. Here the CDR3 DNA reads TGTGCCAGCAGCCGCACCACAGGGGGCACAGATACGCAGTATTTT. Its translation is CASSRTTGGTDTQYF.

This clonotype was seen at least ten times. Written as DNA, the CDR3 is TGTGCCAGCAGTCTTAGCGGGAGTAGCACAGATACGCAGTATTTT. This codes for CASSLSGSSTDTQYF. This sequence joins TRBV2 and TRBJ2-3; 9 bases fit TRBD2. Trimming took 5 bases from V and 0 from J; bases not matched to a gene: 3. The CDR3 extends over 15 amino acids. Germline CDR1 reads SNHLY; CDR2 reads FYNNEI.

This clonotype occurred a few times. CDR3 nucleotides: TGTGCCACCAGCAGAGATTGGGCCAGACTAAATTCACCCCTCCACTTT. This translates into CATSRDWARLNSPLHF. This chain uses TRBV15 with TRBJ1-6; D gene ambiguous. Per the germline V gene, CDR1 is LNHNV and CDR2 is YYDKDF (reference sequence). CDR3 length: 16 residues. Between the trimmed V and J ends, which lost 0 bases and 7 bases, there was a span of 13 bases. The full variable domain, with the rest looked up from reference TRBV15 and TRBJ1-6, is DAMVIQNPRYQVTQFGKPVTLSCSQTLNHNVMYWYQQKSSQAPKLLFHYYDKDFNNEADTPDNFQSRRPNTSFCFLDIRSPGLGDTAMYLCATSRDWARLNSPLHFGNGTRLTVT.

In its sample, this clonotype was seen many times. The J gene is TRBJ2-1, the V gene TRBV6-1; 8 bases align to TRBD2. Germline CDR1 is MNHNS and CDR2 is SASEGT. The CDR3 totals 14 residues. The ends lost 8 bases at V and 4 bases at J; junction bases unmatched: 7. The CDR3 loop is CASHPGTSYNEQFF. The CDR3 DNA reads as TGTGCCAGCCACCCCGGGACTAGTTACAATGAGCAGTTCTTC.

The table lists this clonotype with many counts. The chain links TRBV2 to TRBJ2-7, with D perhaps TRBD2 (5 bases). The CDR3 totals 16 residues. Germline loops: CDR1 SNHLY, CDR2 FYNNEI. The germline V and J ends were trimmed by 0 bases and 2 bases, with 14 bases remaining between them. CDR3 coding DNA: TGTGCCAGCAGTGAAGCGCCGAGCGGACCCACCTACGAGCAGTACTTC. Amino acids: CASSEAPSGPTYEQYF.

This clonotype was counted at least ten times. This rearrangement joins TRBV7-6 to TRBJ1-1; D not resolved. CDR1 is SGHVS, CDR2 FNYEAQ, per germline. The V and J ends lost 5 bases and 1 base respectively, with 8 bases between them. The CDR3 sequence is 13 residues long. The CDR3, as DNA: TGTGCCAGCAGCGCCCTTACGAACACTGAAGCTTTCTTT. This codes for CASSALTNTEAFF.

The chain couples TRBV7-9 to TRBJ1-1, with TRBD1 as a possible D gene (6 bases). This CDR3 has 11 residues. From germline, CDR1 is SEHNR and CDR2 FQNEAQ (reference sequence). Trimming stripped 5 bases from V and 10 bases from J, with 11 bases between. CDR3 in amino acids: CASSPDRGAFF. The CDR3 bases are TGTGCCAGCAGCCCGGACAGAGGAGCTTTCTTT.

This clonotype was counted between two and nine times. This may arise from a read error, as a much more abundant clone is one base away. No conserved phenylalanine or tryptophan is present at the end of the CDR3, so a read error is the likely explanation. The V and J genes are TRBV6-2 or TRBV6-3 and TRBJ1-1, with D uncertain. The CDR3 length is 12 residues. CDR1 is MNHEY and CDR2 is SVGEGT in the germline V gene. Trimming pared 3 bases from V and 8 bases from J, leaving 10 bases between. The CDR3: CASSYRRIEAFL. The CDR3 DNA is TGTGCCAGCAGTTATCGGCGCATCGAAGCTTTCCTT.

This clonotype was counted between two and nine times. The J gene is TRBJ1-6, the V gene TRBV7-2; D is undetermined. This CDR3 region has 15 residues. Trimming stripped 0 bases from V and 4 bases from J, with 7 bases between. The germline V gene has CDR1 SGHTA and CDR2 FQGNSA. CDR3 region: CASSLAGRYNSPLHF. For the CDR3, the DNA is TGTGCCAGCAGCTTAGCAGGGCGGTATAATTCACCCCTCCACTTT.

This clonotype was seen repeatedly, ten times or more. The chain recombines TRBV28 with TRBJ2-2; no firm D call. V lost 2 bases, J lost 1 base, and 17 bases lay in between. CDR3 length: 18 residues. Germline V gene sequence: CDR1 MDHEN, CDR2 SYDVKM. CDR3 region: CASSLPFQEALNTGELFF. The CDR3 region has the DNA TGTGCCAGCAGTTTACCCTTTCAGGAAGCCTTGAACACCGGGGAGCTGTTTTTT. Variable domain in full (rest from reference TRBV28 and TRBJ2-2): DVKVTQSSRYLVKRTGEKVFLECVQDMDHENMFWYRQDPGLGLRLIYFSYDVKMKEKGDIPEGYSVSREKKERFSLILESASTNQTSMYLCASSLPFQEALNTGELFFGEGSRLTVL.

This clonotype was seen at least ten times. V and J are TRBV28 and TRBJ2-5, with D perhaps matching TRBD2 (6 bases). V was cut by 5 bases and J by 1 base, with 8 bases left in between. Germline loops: CDR1 MDHEN, CDR2 SYDVKM. The CDR3 is 13 amino acids. Here the CDR3 reads CASSMGGQETQYF. The DNA for the CDR3 is TGTGCCAGCAGTATGGGGGGCCAAGAGACCCAGTACTTC.

Written as DNA, the CDR3 is TGTGCCTGCCTACCTGGGACTAGCGGGTACAATGAGCAGTTCTTC. This gives the protein CACLPGTSGYNEQFF. V gene TRBV30 combines with J gene TRBJ2-1; 12 nucleotides agree with TRBD2. The CDR3 covers 15 residues. Per germline, CDR1 GTSNPN and CDR2 SVGIG (reference sequence). V shed 6 bases and J 4 bases; nucleotides not matched to a gene: 7.

This clonotype was counted only a few times. The gene calls are TRBV20-1 and TRBJ2-7; a weak D match, TRBD1 (5 bases). Germline V gene lookup returns CDR1 DFQATT and CDR2 SNEGSKA (reference sequence). V lost 1 base and J 3 bases, leaving 13 bases between the germline ends. The CDR3 spans 14 residues. CDR3 region: CSARVRERGYEQYF. Written as DNA, the CDR3 is TGCAGTGCTAGAGTCAGGGAAAGGGGCTACGAGCAGTACTTC.

This clonotype occurred a few times. The chain links TRBV29-1 to TRBJ1-1; a weak D match, TRBD1 (5 bases). Germline CDR1 and CDR2: SQVTM and ANQGSEA. The CDR3 runs 15 residues. V was pared by 7 bases and J by 0 bases, with 18 bases between. CDR3 loop: CSAPSGQGMNTEAFF. The CDR3 nucleotides read TGCAGCGCCCCCTCGGGGCAGGGAATGAACACTGAAGCTTTCTTT.

The chain combines TRBV19 with TRBJ2-1; TRBD1 matches 8 bases. With 6 bases clipped from V and 6 bases from J, the junction kept 4 bases outside the gene matches. CDR1 and CDR2 from the germline V gene are LNHDA and SQIVND (reference sequence). This CDR3 spans 13 amino acids. The CDR3 loop is CASRGQAANEQFF. Here the CDR3 DNA reads TGTGCCAGTAGGGGACAGGCGGCCAATGAGCAGTTCTTC.

The CDR3 spells CASSQVAGGNEQYF. The CDR3 nucleotides are TGCGCCAGCAGCCAGGTAGCGGGAGGCAACGAGCAGTACTTC. The chain is built from TRBV4-1 and TRBJ2-7; TRBD2 matches at 10 bases. The CDR3 sequence is 14 residues long. Trimming removed 3 bases from V and 5 bases from J; junction bases left unmatched: 4. Germline CDR1 is MGHRA and CDR2 is YSYEKL.

The V and J genes are TRBV7-2 and TRBJ2-4; the D gene could be TRBD1 or TRBD2 (6 bases each). Deletions cut 0 bases from V and 9 bases from J, with 12 bases between. Germline lookup yields CDR1 SGHTA and CDR2 FQGNSA. This CDR3 has 14 amino acids. The CDR3 nucleotides are TGTGCCAGCAGCTTAGCCCAGGGGAGGAGCATTCAGTACTTC. Translating gives CASSLAQGRSIQYF.